These 4 T cell receptor beta chains share one sample of origin, sequenced in a study of OX40 agonist ivuxolimab in advanced cancers. Only in-frame clones appear in the TCRdb table, and some are missing; sequencing was by immunoSEQ multiplex PCR. The sample lists 80,000 to 100,000 clones, roughly 93% seen once, with about 0.3% in the top ten. Sequencing was performed on CD4+ or CD8+ T cells sorted from blood, taken in a trial of the OX40 agonist ivuxolimab. The receptors shown here come from an adult with an advanced solid tumor such as melanoma, head and neck, liver or kidney cancer.

This rearrangement joins TRBV7-2 to TRBJ2-1, with D tentatively TRBD1 (5 bases). Trimming shortened V by 5 bases and J by 9 bases, and 11 bases separated the two germline ends. The CDR3 contains 12 residues. In germline, CDR1 is SGHTA, CDR2 FQGNSA. The CDR3 reads CASSLTGVEQFF. The CDR3, as DNA: TGTGCCAGCAGCCTTACAGGCGTTGAGCAGTTCTTC.

Regarding this clone: Other DNA sequences in this sample translate to the same CDR3. CDR3 bases: TGTGCCAGCTCACCATCCGGCGGGAACTACGAGCAGTACTTC. Residues: CASSPSGGNYEQYF. The J gene is TRBJ2-7, the V gene TRBV18, with a tentative D call TRBD2 (6 bases). V gave up 2 bases and J gave up 3 bases, with 11 bases separating them. The germline V gene encodes CDR1 KGHSH and CDR2 LQKENI. The CDR3 is 14 amino acids.

V gene TRBV5-4 combines with J gene TRBJ2-3, with D unresolved. CDR3 length: 13 amino acids. Trimming pared 4 bases from V and 2 bases from J, leaving 8 bases between. CDR1 and CDR2 (germline): SGHNT, YYREEE (reference sequence). CDR3 sequence: CASSPRPTDTQYF. The DNA for the CDR3 is TGTGCCAGCAGCCCCCGACCCACAGATACGCAGTATTTT.

The genes are TRBV6-1 and TRBJ2-7; a possible D gene is TRBD1 (6 bases). Germline values: CDR1 MNHNS, CDR2 SASEGT. The length of the CDR3 is 13 residues. Trimming stripped 7 bases from V and 0 bases from J, with 10 bases between. This chain's CDR3 is CASTRDNSYEQYF. CDR3 coding DNA: TGTGCCAGCACGAGGGACAACTCCTACGAGCAGTACTTC.